This is a list of T cell receptor beta chains from one sample in a study of persistence of HIV-infected CD4 T cells. Their antigens remain unidentified. TCRdb's table, derived via immunoSEQ multiplex PCR, lists solely in-frame clones and lacks some. The sample comprises roughly 43,000 clones, approximately 89% of which are singletons, and around 2% rests with the top ten. Specimen: CD4+ T cells sorted from PBMCs after roughly 20-hour stimulation, collected from a patient who received antiretroviral therapy. These receptors were obtained from an adult man with HIV who was CMV-seropositive. Each CDR3 is given with its conserved first and last residue. The D gene is left open where the match is weak. Clone size is shown for a subset of rows, as once, few, many or a class of expanded clone.

NA | TRBJ1-6 | NA | TRBV28 | TGTGCCAGCAGGCCACAGACCTCCTATAATTCACCCCTCCACTTT | CASRPQTSYNSPLHF
NA | TRBJ2-7 | NA | TRBV11-3 | TGTGCCAGCAGCCAGGACCCTTGGGAGCAGTACTTC | CASSQDPWEQYF
NA | TRBJ1-5 | NA | TRBV20-1 | TGCAGTGCTAGTGTTAGCAATCAGCCCCAGCATTTT | CSASVSNQPQHF
NA | TRBJ2-3 | NA | TRBV29-1 | TGCAGCATACCCGCTGGGGGATACGCTAGCACAGATACGCAGTATTTT | CSIPAGGYASTDTQYF
NA | TRBJ2-3 | NA | TRBV7-3 | TGTGCCAGCAGCTTAAGTGCGGGGAATTTCGCGTTCGGCACAGATACGCAGTATTTT | CASSLSAGNFAFGTDTQYF
NA | TRBJ1-1 | NA | TRBV9 | TGTGCCAGCAGCGTAGACCTATTGGGGGCGGGAGGGGTGAACACTGAAGCTTTCTTT | CASSVDLLGAGGVNTEAFF
NA | TRBJ2-3 | NA | TRBV19 | TGTGCCAGTAGTATAGGGGGTCACACAGATACGCAGTATTTT | CASSIGGHTDTQYF
NA | TRBJ1-5 | once | TRBV10-2 | TGCGCCACTCAGGAAGGGACAAGCAATCAGCCCCAGCATTTT | CATQEGTSNQPQHF
NA | TRBJ1-3 | NA | TRBV27 | TGTGCCAGCAGTTTGAGGGGGGACTCTGGAAACACCATATATTTT | CASSLRGDSGNTIYF
NA | TRBJ1-1 | NA | TRBV1 | TGCACCAGCAGCCAAGATAGGGTGAACACTGAAGCTTTCTTT | CTSSQDRVNTEAFF